This record looks at one T cell receptor beta chain sequence and its context. What it binds is unknown. V was pared by 2 bases and J by 8 bases, with 15 bases between. CDR3 size: 14 residues. CDR1 and CDR2 (germline): MDHEN, SYDVKM. The data were obtained in a study of OX40 agonist ivuxolimab in advanced cancers. Study summary: Patients treated during dose escalation were battling hepatocellular carcinoma, melanoma, renal cell or head and neck cancer.

This table comes from immunoSEQ multiplex PCR, and its TCRdb copy is limited to in-frame clones, with some not included. Of more than 80,000 clones in the sample, 87% were seen once. Whole-study findings and limits: Expanded clones were, on average, more numerous in CD8+ T cells than in CD4+.

The J gene is TRBJ1-2, the V gene TRBV28; D gene ambiguous. This TCR was recovered from an adult with an advanced solid tumor such as melanoma, head and neck, liver or kidney cancer. This sample comprised CD4+ or CD8+ T cells sorted from blood, obtained in a trial of the OX40 agonist ivuxolimab. The CDR3 DNA follows: TGTGCCAGCAGTTTAGCGGATGCGGGTGACGGCTACACCTTC. Its protein product is CASSLADAGDGYTF.